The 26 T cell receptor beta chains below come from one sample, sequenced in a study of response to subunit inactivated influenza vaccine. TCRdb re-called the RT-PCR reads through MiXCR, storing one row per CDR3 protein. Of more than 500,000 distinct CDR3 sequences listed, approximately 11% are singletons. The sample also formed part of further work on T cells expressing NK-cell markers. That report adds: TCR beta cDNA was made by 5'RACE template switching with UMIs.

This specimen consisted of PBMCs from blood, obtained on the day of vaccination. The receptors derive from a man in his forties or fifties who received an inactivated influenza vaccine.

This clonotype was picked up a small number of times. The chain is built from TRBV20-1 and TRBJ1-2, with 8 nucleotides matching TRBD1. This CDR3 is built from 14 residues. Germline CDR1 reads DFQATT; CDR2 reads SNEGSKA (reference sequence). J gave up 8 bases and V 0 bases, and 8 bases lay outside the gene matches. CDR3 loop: CSARDPGGASGYTF. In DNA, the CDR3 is TGCAGTGCTAGAGACCCAGGGGGCGCATCGGGCTACACCTTC.

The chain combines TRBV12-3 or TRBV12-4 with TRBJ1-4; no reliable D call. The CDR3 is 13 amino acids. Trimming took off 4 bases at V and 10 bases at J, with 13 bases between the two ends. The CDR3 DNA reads TGTGCCAGCAGTTATGGGATGTCGCGAAAACTGTTTTTT. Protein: CASSYGMSRKLFF.

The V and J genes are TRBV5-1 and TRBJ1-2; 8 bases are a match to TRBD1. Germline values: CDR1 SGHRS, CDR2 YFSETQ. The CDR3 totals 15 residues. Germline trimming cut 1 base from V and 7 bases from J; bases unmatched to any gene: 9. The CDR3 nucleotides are TGCGCCAGCAGCTTGTCCCGGACAGGGAGGAGTGGCTACACCTTC. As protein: CASSLSRTGRSGYTF.

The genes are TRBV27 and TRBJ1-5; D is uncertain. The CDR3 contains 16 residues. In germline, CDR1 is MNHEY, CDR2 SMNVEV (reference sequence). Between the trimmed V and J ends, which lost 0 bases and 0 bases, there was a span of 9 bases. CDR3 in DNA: TGTGCCAGCAGTTTATCAGGCAGGACTAGCAATCAGCCCCAGCATTTT. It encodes CASSLSGRTSNQPQHF.

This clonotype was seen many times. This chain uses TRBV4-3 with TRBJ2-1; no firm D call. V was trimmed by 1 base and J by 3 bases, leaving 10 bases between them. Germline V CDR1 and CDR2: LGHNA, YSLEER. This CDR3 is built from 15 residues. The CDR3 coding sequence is TGCGCCAGCAGCCAAGGACCAGGCAGCTACAATGAGCAGTTCTTC. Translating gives CASSQGPGSYNEQFF.

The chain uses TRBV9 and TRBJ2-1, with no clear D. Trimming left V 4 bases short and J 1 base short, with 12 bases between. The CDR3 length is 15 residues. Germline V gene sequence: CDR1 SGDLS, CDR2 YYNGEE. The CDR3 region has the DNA TGTGCCAGCAGCACCACCCCGAGATCCTACAATGAGCAGTTCTTC. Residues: CASSTTPRSYNEQFF.

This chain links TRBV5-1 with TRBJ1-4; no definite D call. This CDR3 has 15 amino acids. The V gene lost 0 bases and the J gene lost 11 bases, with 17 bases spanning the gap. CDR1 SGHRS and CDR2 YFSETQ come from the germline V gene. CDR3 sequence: CASSLVGGKGEKLFF. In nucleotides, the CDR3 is TGCGCCAGCAGCTTGGTCGGTGGAAAGGGAGAGAAACTGTTTTTT.

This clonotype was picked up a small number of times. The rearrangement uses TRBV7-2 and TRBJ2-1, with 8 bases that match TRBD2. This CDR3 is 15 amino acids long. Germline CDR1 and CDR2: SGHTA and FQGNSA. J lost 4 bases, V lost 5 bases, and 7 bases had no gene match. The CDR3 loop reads CASSADLAGYNEQFF. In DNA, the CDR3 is TGTGCCAGCAGCGCCGACTTAGCGGGGTACAATGAGCAGTTCTTC.

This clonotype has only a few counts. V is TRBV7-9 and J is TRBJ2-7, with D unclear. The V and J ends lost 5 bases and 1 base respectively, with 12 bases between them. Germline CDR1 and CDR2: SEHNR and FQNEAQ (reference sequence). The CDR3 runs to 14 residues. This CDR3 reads CASSGRLGSYEQYF. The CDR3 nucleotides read TGTGCCAGCAGCGGACGGTTGGGTTCCTACGAGCAGTACTTC.

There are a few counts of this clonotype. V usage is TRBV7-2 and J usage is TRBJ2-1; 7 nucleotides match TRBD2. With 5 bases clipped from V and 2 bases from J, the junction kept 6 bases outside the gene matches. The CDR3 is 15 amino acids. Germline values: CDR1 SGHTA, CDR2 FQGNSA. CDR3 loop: CASSREAAAYNEQFF. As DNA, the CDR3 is TGTGCCAGCAGCCGGGAGGCCGCGGCCTACAATGAGCAGTTCTTC.

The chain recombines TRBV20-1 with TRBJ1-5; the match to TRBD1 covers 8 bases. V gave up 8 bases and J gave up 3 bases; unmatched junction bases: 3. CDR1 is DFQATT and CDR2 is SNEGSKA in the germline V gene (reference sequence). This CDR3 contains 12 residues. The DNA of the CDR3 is TGCAGTTGGACAGGGACCAATCAGCCCCAGCATTTT. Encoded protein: CSWTGTNQPQHF.

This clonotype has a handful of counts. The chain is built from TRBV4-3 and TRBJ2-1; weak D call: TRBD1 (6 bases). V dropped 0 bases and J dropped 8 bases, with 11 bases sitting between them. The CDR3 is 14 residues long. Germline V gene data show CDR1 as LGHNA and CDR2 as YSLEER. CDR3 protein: CASSQDYRDYEQFF. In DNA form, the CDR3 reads TGCGCCAGCAGCCAAGATTACAGGGATTATGAGCAGTTCTTC.

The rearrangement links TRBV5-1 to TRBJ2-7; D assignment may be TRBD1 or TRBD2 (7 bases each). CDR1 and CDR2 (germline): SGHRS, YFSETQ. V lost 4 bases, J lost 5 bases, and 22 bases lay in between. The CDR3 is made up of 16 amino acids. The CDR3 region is CASSAQGRGASDEQYF. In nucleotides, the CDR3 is TGCGCCAGCAGCGCACAGGGGAGGGGCGCCTCGGACGAGCAGTACTTC.

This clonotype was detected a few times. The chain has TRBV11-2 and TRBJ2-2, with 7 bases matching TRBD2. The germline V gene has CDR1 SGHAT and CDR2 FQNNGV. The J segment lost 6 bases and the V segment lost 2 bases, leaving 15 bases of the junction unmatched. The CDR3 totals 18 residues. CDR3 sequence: CASSLRRPGLRHAGELFF. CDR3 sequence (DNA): TGTGCCAGCAGCTTAAGGCGTCCGGGACTACGACACGCCGGGGAGCTGTTTTTT.

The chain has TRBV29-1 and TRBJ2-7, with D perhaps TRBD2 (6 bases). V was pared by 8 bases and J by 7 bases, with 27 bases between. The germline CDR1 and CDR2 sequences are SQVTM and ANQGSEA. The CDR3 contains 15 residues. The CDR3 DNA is TGCAGCTACAAAAAACGTAGGGCTAGCGATGAAGAGCAGTACTTC. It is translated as CSYKKRRASDEEQYF.

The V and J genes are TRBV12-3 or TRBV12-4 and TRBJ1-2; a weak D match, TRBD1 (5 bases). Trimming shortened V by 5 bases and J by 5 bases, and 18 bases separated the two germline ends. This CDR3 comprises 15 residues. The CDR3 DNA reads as TGTGCCAGCAGTCCGGGACCGAATTCCCCTTATGGCTACACCTTC. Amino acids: CASSPGPNSPYGYTF.

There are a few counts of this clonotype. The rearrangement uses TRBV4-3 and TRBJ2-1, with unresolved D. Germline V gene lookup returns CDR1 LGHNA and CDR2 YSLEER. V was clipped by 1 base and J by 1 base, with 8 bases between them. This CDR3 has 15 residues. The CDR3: CASSQVVWSYNEQFF. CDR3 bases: TGCGCCAGCAGCCAAGTTGTCTGGTCCTACAATGAGCAGTTCTTC.

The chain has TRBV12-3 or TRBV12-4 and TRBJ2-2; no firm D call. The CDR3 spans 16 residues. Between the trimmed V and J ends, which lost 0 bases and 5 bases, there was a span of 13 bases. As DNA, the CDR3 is TGTGCCAGCAGTTTAGCCGGGCAGAGAAGGACCGGGGAGCTGTTTTTT. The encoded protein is CASSLAGQRRTGELFF.

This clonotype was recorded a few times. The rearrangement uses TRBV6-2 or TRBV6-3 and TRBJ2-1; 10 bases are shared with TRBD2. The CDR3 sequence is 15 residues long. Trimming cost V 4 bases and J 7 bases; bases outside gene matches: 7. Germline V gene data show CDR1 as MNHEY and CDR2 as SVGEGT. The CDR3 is CASSSTSGNRNEQFF. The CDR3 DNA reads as TGTGCCAGCAGTTCCACTAGCGGGAATCGAAATGAGCAGTTCTTC.

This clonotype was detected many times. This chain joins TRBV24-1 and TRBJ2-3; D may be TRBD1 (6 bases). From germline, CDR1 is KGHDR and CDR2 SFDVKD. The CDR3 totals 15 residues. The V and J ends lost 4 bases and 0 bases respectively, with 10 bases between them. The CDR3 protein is CATSDLDRSTDTQYF. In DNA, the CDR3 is TGTGCCACCAGTGACTTGGACAGAAGCACAGATACGCAGTATTTT.

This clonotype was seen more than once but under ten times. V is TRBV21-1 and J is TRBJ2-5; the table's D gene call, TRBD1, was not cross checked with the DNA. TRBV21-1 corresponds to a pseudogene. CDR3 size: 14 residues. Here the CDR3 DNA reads TGTGCCAGCAGCAAACGTGGACAGCAAGAGACCCAGTACTTC. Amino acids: CASSKRGQQETQYF.

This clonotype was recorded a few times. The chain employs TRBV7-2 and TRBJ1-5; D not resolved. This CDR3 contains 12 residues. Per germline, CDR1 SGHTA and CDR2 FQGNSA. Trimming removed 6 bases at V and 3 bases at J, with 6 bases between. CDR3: CASSLANQPQHF. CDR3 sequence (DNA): TGTGCCAGCAGTTTGGCCAATCAGCCCCAGCATTTT.

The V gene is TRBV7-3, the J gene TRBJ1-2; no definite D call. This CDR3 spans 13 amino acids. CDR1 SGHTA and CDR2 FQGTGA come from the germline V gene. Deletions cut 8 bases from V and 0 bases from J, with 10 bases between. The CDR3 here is CASGGLTNYGYTF. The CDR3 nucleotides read TGTGCCAGCGGTGGACTGACTAACTATGGCTACACCTTC.

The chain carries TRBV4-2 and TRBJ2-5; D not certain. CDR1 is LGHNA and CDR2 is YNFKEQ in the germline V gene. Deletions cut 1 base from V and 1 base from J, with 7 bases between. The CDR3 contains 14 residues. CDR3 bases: TGTGCCAGCAGCCAAGTGAGTCGCCAAGAGACCCAGTACTTC. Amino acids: CASSQVSRQETQYF.

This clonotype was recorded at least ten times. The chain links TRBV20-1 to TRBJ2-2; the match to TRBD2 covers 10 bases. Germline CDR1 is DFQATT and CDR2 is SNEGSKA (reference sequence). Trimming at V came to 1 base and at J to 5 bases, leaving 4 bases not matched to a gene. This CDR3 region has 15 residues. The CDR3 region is CSARASGGFTGELFF. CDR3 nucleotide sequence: TGCAGTGCTAGAGCTAGCGGGGGATTTACCGGGGAGCTGTTTTTT.

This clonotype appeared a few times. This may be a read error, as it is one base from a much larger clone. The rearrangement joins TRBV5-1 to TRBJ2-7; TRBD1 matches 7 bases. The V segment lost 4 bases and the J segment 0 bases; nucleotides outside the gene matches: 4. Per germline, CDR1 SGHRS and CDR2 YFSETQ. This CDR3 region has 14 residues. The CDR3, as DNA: TGCGCCAGCAGCATGGACAGGAGCTCCTACGAGCAGTACTTC. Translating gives CASSMDRSSYEQYF.